This TCR beta chain was sequenced in a study of beta chain features in type 1 diabetes. For the study at large: Healthy donors resembled patients in age, gender and cell yields.

V gave up 4 bases and J gave up 4 bases; unmatched junction bases: 7. This CDR3 contains 16 residues. Germline lookup yields CDR1 SGHNT and CDR2 YYREEE (reference sequence). Study observations and caveats: The similarity of naive, central memory and Treg TCRB repertoires appeared greater among patients than among healthy donors.

Expressed TCRB transcripts were sequenced because the isolated RNA had all been reverse transcribed beforehand. This table comes from immunoSEQ multiplex PCR, and its TCRdb copy is limited to in-frame clones, with some not included. The profile shows roughly 45,000 clones, 50% of them singletons. This clone was counted only a few times. Its specificity is unknown. This receptor was identified in a woman aged 25 to 39 in good health. This chain uses TRBV5-4 with TRBJ2-5; 13 bases match TRBD2. Sequencing was done on a sample of stem cell memory CD4+ T cells from blood. The CDR3 here is CASSVTSGRAGETQYF. CDR3 in DNA: TGTGCCAGCAGCGTAACTAGCGGGAGGGCCGGAGAGACCCAGTACTTC.